The entry below describes one T cell receptor (beta chain). This table comes from immunoSEQ multiplex PCR, and its TCRdb copy is limited to in-frame clones, with some not included. This sample has 36,000 or so clones, with around 92% found just once. This specimen comes from a study of T cell changes during pregnancy in multiple sclerosis. The germline V gene encodes CDR1 SGHRS and CDR2 YFSETQ. This CDR3 is 15 amino acids long. The V and J ends lost 0 bases and 4 bases respectively, with 11 bases between them. The chain uses TRBV5-1 and TRBJ1-3; D is uncertain. The sequenced material came from PBMCs (not recorded whether the cells were cultured). The sequence came from a female donor with multiple sclerosis, enrolled in a pregnancy study. The CDR3 here is CASSLALGAGNTIYF. CDR3 coding DNA: TGCGCCAGCAGCTTGGCCTTGGGTGCAGGAAACACCATATATTTT.